Sequencing of this T cell receptor beta chain was carried out in a study of regulatory T cells in long-lasting Graves disease. This sample's time point: newly diagnosed GD, antithyroid drugs for less than 3 months. TCR sequences were obtained from RNA taken from PBMCs. Whole-study findings and limits: Persistent disease samples used TRBV28, TRBJ1-2 and TRBJ2-5 preferentially. Persistent Graves' patients showed a TCR diversity that was lower than that of newly diagnosed ones. In persistent patients, shared public clonotypes (2,741) outnumbered those in new patients (almost 1,000).

This clonotype has a count of ten or more. Antigen: not known. The TCR beta library used iRepertoire HTBI primers with Arm-PCR amplification of CDR3. Original methodology: Segment identification across samples yielded around 64 TRBV and 14 to 15 TRBJ segments. Using its own MiXCR run on the multiplex PCR reads, TCRdb lists one record per CDR3 protein. These V and J calls rely on TCRdb rather than the paper's analysis. Of about 240,000 distinct CDR3 sequences in the sample, around 21% were seen once. The germline V gene encodes CDR1 GTSNPN and CDR2 SVGIG (reference sequence). CDR3 size: 14 residues. With 2 bases removed from V and 0 bases from J, the gap between germline ends came to 8 bases.

The input for sequencing was peripheral blood mononuclear cells (PBMCs), taken at new diagnosis, from a patient treated with antithyroid drugs. This chain connects TRBV30 to TRBJ1-5; no clear D gene. The TCR comes from a female donor with Graves disease. DNA of the CDR3: TGTGCCTGGAGTTTGACGGTTAGCAATCAGCCCCAGCATTTT. Translation gives CAWSLTVSNQPQHF.